A selection of T cell receptor beta chains follows, all from one sample in a study of OX40 agonist ivuxolimab in advanced cancers. The repertoire was sequenced with immunoSEQ multiplex PCR; TCRdb's copy has only in-frame clones and lacks some. The sample contains fewer than 55,000 clones, around 89% of which appear only once. Here the sequenced sample was CD4+ or CD8+ T cells sorted from blood, taken in a trial of the OX40 agonist ivuxolimab. Receptors originate from an adult with an advanced solid tumor such as melanoma, head and neck, liver or kidney cancer. CDR3s include the opening cysteine and the closing phenylalanine or tryptophan. D genes are given only for firm matches. Clone size is given for some rows only: seen once, a few or many times, or a class if the clone is expanded.

.	14	.	TRBJ1-1	TRBV7-2	TGTGCCAGCAGCTTAGCGGGGGCAGGATTTGAAGCTTTCTTT	CASSLAGAGFEAFF
.	11	.	TRBJ2-7	TRBV20-1	TGCAGTGCTATGGATCTCCACGAGCAGTACTTC	CSAMDLHEQYF
.	13	.	TRBJ1-2	TRBV2	TGTGCCAGCAGTGACCACAGGGTCGGGGGCTACACCTTC	CASSDHRVGGYTF
TRBD1	14	.	TRBJ1-2	TRBV6-5	TGTGCCAGCAGTCCATGGACAGGGGCTATTGGCTACACCTTC	CASSPWTGAIGYTF
TRBD1	15	.	TRBJ1-2	TRBV5-8	TGTGCCAGCAGCCGGGACAGGAACCCTAGTCGCGGCTACACCTTC	CASSRDRNPSRGYTF
.	14	.	TRBJ2-3	TRBV27	TGTGCCAGCAGCCATAGCGGTAACACAGATACGCAGTATTTT	CASSHSGNTDTQYF
.	16	.	TRBJ1-5	TRBV4-2	TGTGCCAGCAGCCAAGACAGGGAAACCTTCTGGCAGCCCCAGCATTTT	CASSQDRETFWQPQHF
.	14	.	TRBJ1-1	TRBV5-1	TGCGCCAGCAGCTTTAATGGGGGGAACACTGAAGCTTTCTTT	CASSFNGGNTEAFF
TRBD1	13	.	TRBJ1-5	TRBV6-1	TGTGCCAGCAGGGGGACAGGAGATCAGCCCCAGCATTTT	CASRGTGDQPQHF
.	11	.	TRBJ1-1	TRBV20-1	TGCAGCGGCAGGGTAGTGACTGAAGCTTTCTTT	CSGRVVTEAFF
TRBD1	14	.	TRBJ1-2	TRBV6-5	TGTGCCAGCAGCCGCGGACAGGGGAGTAATGGCTACACCTTC	CASSRGQGSNGYTF
.	13	.	TRBJ2-3	TRBV11-2	TGTGCCAGCAGCTTAGATTGGGGGGAAACGCAGTATTTT	CASSLDWGETQYF
.	14	.	TRBJ1-4	TRBV2	TGTGCCAGCAACGACGGTGCAACTAATGAAAAACTGTTTTTT	CASNDGATNEKLFF
.	14	.	TRBJ1-3	TRBV30	TGTGCCTGGAGTTCCGGAGGGGCTGGAAACACCATATATTTT	CAWSSGGAGNTIYF
TRBD1	15	.	TRBJ1-4	TRBV9	TGTGCCAGCAGCGTTTCGACAGGGGAGGATGAAAAACTGTTTTTT	CASSVSTGEDEKLFF
.	14	.	TRBJ2-7	TRBV13	TGTGCCAGCAGCTTATCCGCGACCTCCTACGAGCAGTACTTC	CASSLSATSYEQYF
TRBD1	17	.	TRBJ1-4	TRBV2	TGTGCCAGCCGGATCGACAGGGGCGCGGTACCAAGTGAAAAACTGTTTTTT	CASRIDRGAVPSEKLFF
TRBD1	17	.	TRBJ1-4	TRBV11-2	TGTGCCAGCAGCTCTTCAGGGGGCGGAGGGCCTAATGAAAAACTGTTTTTT	CASSSSGGGGPNEKLFF
TRBD1	14	.	TRBJ2-5	TRBV5-4	TGTGCCAGCAGGCCGGGACAGGGGGTAGAGACCCAGTACTTC	CASRPGQGVETQYF
TRBD1	17	once	TRBJ2-1	TRBV28	TGTGCCAGCAGTCTAACCTCGGGACAGGCAAATTACAATGAGCAGTTCTTC	CASSLTSGQANYNEQFF
.	16	.	TRBJ2-3	TRBV28	TGTGCCAGCAGTTTACCGGGGATGGGAGCCACAGATACGCAGTATTTT	CASSLPGMGATDTQYF
TRBD1	14	.	TRBJ1-2	TRBV7-9	TGTGCCAGCAGCTTAGCGGACAGGGGCTATGGCTACACCTTC	CASSLADRGYGYTF
.	16	once	TRBJ1-4	TRBV7-3	TGTGCCAGCAGCCCGAGATTCAGGGCAACTAATGAAAAACTGTTTTTT	CASSPRFRATNEKLFF
.	15	.	TRBJ2-3	TRBV12-5	TGTGCTAGTGGTCCTGTCTTATCCTTCACAGATACGCAGTATTTT	CASGPVLSFTDTQYF
TRBD1	19	.	TRBJ2-6	TRBV19	TGTGCCAGTAGTACCTCACGGACAGGGTACACTACTGGGGCCAACGTCCTGACTTTC	CASSTSRTGYTTGANVLTF
.	14	.	TRBJ2-2	TRBV11-3	TGTGCCAGCAGCTTAGAGTGGGAGAGCGGGGAGCTGTTTTTT	CASSLEWESGELFF
.	15	.	TRBJ1-2	TRBV19	TGTGCCAGTAGTATCCGAACATATCCTTCGGATGGCTACACCTTC	CASSIRTYPSDGYTF
.	11	.	TRBJ2-7	TRBV30	TGTGCCTGGAGAGGGTCCTACGAGCAGTACTTC	CAWRGSYEQYF
.	14	.	TRBJ2-5	TRBV19	TGTGCCAGTAGTAATATGGGGGTAGGGGAGACCCAGTACTTC	CASSNMGVGETQYF
.	13	.	TRBJ1-5	TRBV19	TGTGCCAGTAGTATTCTGAACAATCAGCCCCAGCATTTT	CASSILNNQPQHF
.	14	.	TRBJ1-4	TRBV11-2	TGTGCCAGCAGCTTAGGTCCGAATAATGAAAAACTGTTTTTT	CASSLGPNNEKLFF
.	12	.	TRBJ1-3	TRBV6-5	TGTGCCAGCGGGATTTCTGGAAACACCATATATTTT	CASGISGNTIYF
.	15	once	TRBJ1-1	TRBV28	TGTGCCAGCAGTCCATACCCGTACCAGAACACTGAAGCTTTCTTT	CASSPYPYQNTEAFF
.	15	few	TRBJ2-7	TRBV21-1	TGTGCCAGCAGCCTAGGGGGTCACCTCTCCTACGAGCAGTACTTC	CASSLGGHLSYEQYF
.	13	.	TRBJ1-6	TRBV6-6	TGTGCCAGCATGGCAGGGGTGGGGTCACCCCTCCACTTT	CASMAGVGSPLHF
.	14	.	TRBJ1-1	TRBV7-9	TGTGCCAGCAGCCTCCGAGAACTGAACACTGAAGCTTTCTTT	CASSLRELNTEAFF
.	14	.	TRBJ2-1	TRBV18	TGTGCCAGCTCACCAAACTTGGTACGGGATGAGCAGTTCTTC	CASSPNLVRDEQFF
TRBD1	14	once	TRBJ1-3	TRBV30	TGTGCCTGGAGTCTGGGACAGACTCGAAACACCATATATTTT	CAWSLGQTRNTIYF
.	13	few	TRBJ1-5	TRBV4-1	TGCGCCAGCAGCCAAGATGACCCTTCTCCCCAGCATTTT	CASSQDDPSPQHF
TRBD1	16	.	TRBJ2-7	TRBV6-5	TGTGCCAGCAGTTATGGGACAGCCGAGAAGGCGGTCGAGCAGTACTTC	CASSYGTAEKAVEQYF
.	14	.	TRBJ1-1	TRBV10-2	TGCGCCAGCAGTTTGACAGGAGGGGACACTGAAGCTTTCTTT	CASSLTGGDTEAFF
.	17	.	TRBJ2-7	TRBV7-3	TGTGCCAGCAGCTTTCAAACAGGCATTAGAAGCTCCTACGAGCAGTACTTC	CASSFQTGIRSSYEQYF
.	13	.	TRBJ2-1	TRBV7-2	TGTGCCAGCAGCTTAGAGAGGGGCTTTGAGCAGTTCTTC	CASSLERGFEQFF
.	14	.	TRBJ2-3	TRBV9	TGTGCCAGCAGCGTAGGAGGGTTTGGAGATACGCAGTATTTT	CASSVGGFGDTQYF
.	14	.	TRBJ1-2	TRBV14	TGTGCCAGCAGCCAAGATAACAGGGCCTATGGCTACACCTTC	CASSQDNRAYGYTF